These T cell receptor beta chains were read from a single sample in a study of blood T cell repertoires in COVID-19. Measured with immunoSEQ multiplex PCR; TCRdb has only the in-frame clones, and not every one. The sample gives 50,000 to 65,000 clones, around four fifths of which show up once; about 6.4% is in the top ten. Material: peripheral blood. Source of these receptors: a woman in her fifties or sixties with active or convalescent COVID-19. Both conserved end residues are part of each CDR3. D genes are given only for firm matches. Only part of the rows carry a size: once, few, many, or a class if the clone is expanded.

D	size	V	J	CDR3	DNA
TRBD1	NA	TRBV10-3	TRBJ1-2	CATDPQGGLYGYTF	TGTGCCACCGACCCACAGGGGGGCCTATATGGCTACACCTTC
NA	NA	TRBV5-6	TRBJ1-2	CASSLVEGNYGYTF	TGTGCCAGCAGCTTGGTGGAGGGCAACTATGGCTACACCTTC
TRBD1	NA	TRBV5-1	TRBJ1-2	CASSQSQGGHGYTF	TGCGCCAGCAGCCAATCTCAAGGGGGCCACGGCTACACCTTC
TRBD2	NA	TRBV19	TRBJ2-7	CASSIGRGGNEQYF	TGTGCCAGTAGTATCGGGAGGGGAGGTAACGAGCAGTACTTC
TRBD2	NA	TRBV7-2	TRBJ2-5	CASSLGVRELSRETQYF	TGTGCCAGCAGCTTAGGTGTGCGGGAGCTATCTAGGGAGACCCAGTACTTC
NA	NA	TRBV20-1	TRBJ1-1	CSASRNTEAFF	TGCAGTGCTTCCAGGAACACTGAAGCTTTCTTT
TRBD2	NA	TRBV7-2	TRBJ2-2	CASSFRLAGPNTGELFF	TGTGCCAGCAGCTTTCGTCTAGCGGGACCGAACACCGGGGAGCTGTTTTTT
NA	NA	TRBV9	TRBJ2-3	CASSVGGYSTDTQYF	TGTGCCAGCAGCGTAGGGGGCTACAGCACAGATACGCAGTATTTT
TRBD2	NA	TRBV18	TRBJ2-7	CASSKGGLAGLSSYEQYF	TGTGCCAGCTCAAAGGGGGGCCTAGCGGGATTGAGCTCCTACGAGCAGTACTTC
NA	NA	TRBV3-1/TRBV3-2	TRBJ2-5	CASSRGSAQETQYF	TGTGCCAGCAGCCGCGGATCGGCCCAAGAGACCCAGTACTTC
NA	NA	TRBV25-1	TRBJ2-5	CASSEVYRTQETQYF	TGTGCCAGCAGTGAAGTGTACAGGACACAAGAGACCCAGTACTTC
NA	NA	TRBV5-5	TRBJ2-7	CASSLSRAFFYEQYF	TGTGCCAGCAGCTTGTCCAGGGCGTTTTTCTACGAGCAGTACTTC
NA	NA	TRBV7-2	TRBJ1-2	CASSLRQTSYGYTF	TGTGCCAGCAGCCTCCGACAGACTTCCTATGGCTACACCTTC
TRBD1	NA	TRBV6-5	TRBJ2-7	CASSRGQGAKKYF	TGTGCCAGCAGCCGAGGACAGGGGGCGAAAAAGTACTTC
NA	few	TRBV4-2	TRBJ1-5	CASSQGEGQSNQPQHF	TGTGCCAGCAGCCAAGGAGAGGGTCAGAGCAATCAGCCCCAGCATTTT
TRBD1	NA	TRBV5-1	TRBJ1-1	CASSLDRGGNTEAFF	TGCGCCAGCAGCTTGGACAGGGGAGGAAACACTGAAGCTTTCTTT
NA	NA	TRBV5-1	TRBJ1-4	CASSLATGVREKLFF	TGCGCCAGCAGCTTGGCCACAGGAGTTCGGGAAAAACTGTTTTTT
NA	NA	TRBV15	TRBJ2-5	CATSRGEAQETQYF	TGTGCCACCAGCAGGGGTGAGGCCCAAGAGACCCAGTACTTC
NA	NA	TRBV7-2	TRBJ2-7	CASSLVASSSYEQYF	TGTGCCAGCAGCTTAGTGGCTAGCAGTTCCTACGAGCAGTACTTC
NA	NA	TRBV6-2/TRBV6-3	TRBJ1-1	CASSYRGNTEAFF	TGTGCCAGCAGTTACAGGGGGAACACTGAAGCTTTCTTT
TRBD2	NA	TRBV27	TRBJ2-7	CASGLRESNEQYF	TGTGCCAGTGGATTGCGGGAGTCCAACGAGCAGTACTTC
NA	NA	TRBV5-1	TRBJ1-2	CASSLRGVYGYTF	TGCGCCAGCAGCCTCCGAGGAGTCTATGGCTACACCTTC
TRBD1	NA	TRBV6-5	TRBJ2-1	CASKLATGDYNEQFF	TGTGCCAGCAAATTGGCTACAGGGGATTACAATGAGCAGTTCTTC
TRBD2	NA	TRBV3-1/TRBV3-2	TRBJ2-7	CASSQGRAGFGEQYF	TGTGCCAGCAGCCAGGGTCGAGCGGGATTTGGCGAGCAGTACTTC
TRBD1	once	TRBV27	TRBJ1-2	CFLPGQGARGYTF	TGTTTCCTCCCGGGACAGGGTGCGCGGGGCTACACCTTC
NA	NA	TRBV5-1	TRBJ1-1	CASSGRDSLLNTEAFF	TGCGCCAGCAGCGGCCGGGACTCTCTATTGAACACTGAAGCTTTCTTT